The rows below give T cell receptor beta chains drawn from one sample of a study of T cells in Graves' hyperthyroidism and ophthalmopathy. In TCRdb, the multiplex PCR reads were re-called with MiXCR into one record per CDR3 protein. The table includes approximately 640,000 distinct CDR3 sequences, roughly 17% detected once. Sequencing used blood. The source of these receptors is a man aged 50 to 59 with Graves' hyperthyroidism. Each CDR3 is given with its conserved first and last residue. Each record gives: V gene, J gene, CDR3 protein.

v_call: TRBV12-3/TRBV12-4
j_call: TRBJ1-2
cdr3_aa: CASSLKENYGYTF

v_call: TRBV2
j_call: TRBJ2-7
cdr3_aa: CASSGRAAYEQYF

v_call: TRBV5-1
j_call: TRBJ2-3
cdr3_aa: CASSVTSSGTSTDTQYF

v_call: TRBV7-8
j_call: TRBJ2-7
cdr3_aa: CASSLVLTGVYEQYF

v_call: TRBV7-8
j_call: TRBJ2-7
cdr3_aa: CASSLEQVVNEQYF

v_call: TRBV7-8
j_call: TRBJ2-3
cdr3_aa: CASGGARPDTQYF

v_call: TRBV7-9
j_call: TRBJ2-1
cdr3_aa: CASSSVTSPEPDEQFF

v_call: TRBV7-2
j_call: TRBJ1-4
cdr3_aa: CASSFEPHSEKLFF

v_call: TRBV20-1
j_call: TRBJ2-5
cdr3_aa: CSARDRRGAQETQYF

v_call: TRBV20-1
j_call: TRBJ2-7
cdr3_aa: CSARDEGDYYEQYF

v_call: TRBV2
j_call: TRBJ2-7
cdr3_aa: CASSVPGLAGAGDEQYF

v_call: TRBV12-3/TRBV12-4
j_call: TRBJ1-4
cdr3_aa: CASSQLSTNEKLFF

v_call: TRBV19
j_call: TRBJ1-1
cdr3_aa: CASRITGTEAFF

v_call: TRBV18
j_call: TRBJ2-1
cdr3_aa: CASSPIGTDSYNEQFF

v_call: TRBV27
j_call: TRBJ2-7
cdr3_aa: CASSTASGRALHF

v_call: TRBV7-9
j_call: TRBJ1-6
cdr3_aa: CASSLAGTYNSPLHF

v_call: TRBV28
j_call: TRBJ2-3
cdr3_aa: CASTKLAGLSDTQYF

v_call: TRBV2
j_call: TRBJ1-2
cdr3_aa: CASSEVDRGPYGYTF

v_call: TRBV28
j_call: TRBJ2-7
cdr3_aa: CASSPGTSGYSYEQYF

v_call: TRBV3-1
j_call: TRBJ2-1
cdr3_aa: CASSQAGTSGSSEQFF

v_call: TRBV7-9
j_call: TRBJ1-5
cdr3_aa: CASSLEGPNQPQHF

v_call: TRBV6-1
j_call: TRBJ1-2
cdr3_aa: CASSLIDPIYGYTF

v_call: TRBV29-1
j_call: TRBJ2-7
cdr3_aa: CSVEGSNNEQYF

v_call: TRBV20-1
j_call: TRBJ1-5
cdr3_aa: CSALRDRGSGSNQPQHF

v_call: TRBV27
j_call: TRBJ1-2
cdr3_aa: CASSRSGQSYGYTF

v_call: TRBV30
j_call: TRBJ2-1
cdr3_aa: CAWSAGTSGRNSYNEQFF

v_call: TRBV12-3/TRBV12-4
j_call: TRBJ1-5
cdr3_aa: CASSNTGGAGQPQHF

v_call: TRBV7-6
j_call: TRBJ2-7
cdr3_aa: CASSAQGGLSYEQYF

v_call: TRBV5-1
j_call: TRBJ2-3
cdr3_aa: CASSLTSSHPTDTQYF

v_call: TRBV28
j_call: TRBJ1-2
cdr3_aa: CASSLDGGTDYGYTF

v_call: TRBV28
j_call: TRBJ2-7
cdr3_aa: CASSPAGRLVYEQYF

v_call: TRBV27
j_call: TRBJ2-6
cdr3_aa: CASSAPGLGANVLTF

v_call: TRBV18
j_call: TRBJ2-1
cdr3_aa: CASSDNLNNEQFF

v_call: TRBV10-3
j_call: TRBJ2-1
cdr3_aa: CAISDAGTPGAEQFF

v_call: TRBV7-9
j_call: TRBJ2-2
cdr3_aa: CASSHPVAGTSNGELFF

v_call: TRBV9
j_call: TRBJ1-1
cdr3_aa: CASSVTDVNTEAFF

v_call: TRBV28
j_call: TRBJ1-4
cdr3_aa: CASSLHRQGDEKLFF

v_call: TRBV7-9
j_call: TRBJ1-1
cdr3_aa: CASSFSGPTEAFF

v_call: TRBV7-6
j_call: TRBJ1-4
cdr3_aa: CASSLAEGSNEKLFF

v_call: TRBV6-2/TRBV6-3
j_call: TRBJ2-1
cdr3_aa: CASSYSQRNSYNEQFF

v_call: TRBV7-3
j_call: TRBJ2-2
cdr3_aa: CASSPGPYTGELFF

v_call: TRBV19
j_call: TRBJ1-4
cdr3_aa: CASSWDRKLFF

v_call: TRBV7-2
j_call: TRBJ1-5
cdr3_aa: CASRPTGTPQPQHF

v_call: TRBV28
j_call: TRBJ2-6
cdr3_aa: CASSAQGAGVAGANVLTF

v_call: TRBV25-1
j_call: TRBJ1-3
cdr3_aa: CASSDPRGSYGNTIYF

v_call: TRBV2
j_call: TRBJ1-3
cdr3_aa: CASSAGSSGNTIYF

v_call: TRBV19
j_call: TRBJ2-1
cdr3_aa: CASRLAATSAGEQFF

v_call: TRBV20-1
j_call: TRBJ2-7
cdr3_aa: CSARQDSEVYEQYF

v_call: TRBV7-9
j_call: TRBJ2-1
cdr3_aa: CASRAVAGWNEQFF

v_call: TRBV7-2
j_call: TRBJ2-1
cdr3_aa: CASRPGLAGTNEQFF

v_call: TRBV10-3
j_call: TRBJ2-7
cdr3_aa: CAISRDRDTYEQYF

v_call: TRBV6-2/TRBV6-3
j_call: TRBJ1-1
cdr3_aa: CASTDSDTEAFF

v_call: TRBV6-1
j_call: TRBJ2-7
cdr3_aa: CASSSDGASGTYEQYF

v_call: TRBV10-1
j_call: TRBJ2-5
cdr3_aa: CASTSGLAGEETQYF

v_call: TRBV27
j_call: TRBJ2-1
cdr3_aa: CASSLQSRFDEQFF

v_call: TRBV7-8
j_call: TRBJ1-5
cdr3_aa: CASSWDRANNQPQHF

v_call: TRBV30
j_call: TRBJ2-2
cdr3_aa: CAWNWGTGELFF

v_call: TRBV2
j_call: TRBJ1-3
cdr3_aa: CASSPDGNSGNTIYF

v_call: TRBV30
j_call: TRBJ2-3
cdr3_aa: CAWSPGNTDTQYF

v_call: TRBV18
j_call: TRBJ2-7
cdr3_aa: CASSPGLGGEQYF